The clone carrying this T cell receptor beta chain was found a few times. Antigen specificity is unknown. The CDR3 consists of 15 residues. The germline V gene has CDR1 KGHSH and CDR2 LQKENI. The germline V and J ends were trimmed by 6 bases and 2 bases, with 14 bases remaining between them. The data derive from a study of cytomegalovirus exposure and HLA in healthy donors. The study's findings and limits: With later analysis, a missense DCLRE1C variant became linked to TCR beta V- and J-gene trimming. The authors enumerated 180 or so TCR beta chains as linked to cytomegalovirus.

Both 60 Vbeta primers and 13 Jbeta primers went into the PCR. Method: immunoSEQ multiplex PCR; TCRdb's copy keeps in-frame clones and lacks some. The table records roughly 200,000 clones, roughly 10% of them present only once. These donors counted as nominally healthy when sampled, but unrecorded immune exposures were likely. The sequence was collected from a young woman in good health and CMV-seropositive. Material for sequencing was PBMCs. The rearrangement links TRBV18 to TRBJ2-1; the D gene is possibly TRBD2 (6 bases). For the CDR3, the DNA is TGTGCCAGCTCCGTGGAGGGAAGGGCCTACAATGAGCAGTTCTTC. Amino acids: CASSVEGRAYNEQFF. Full variable domain (outside the CDR3, taken from reference TRBV18 and TRBJ2-1): NAGVMQNPRHLVRRRGQEARLRCSPMKGHSHVYWYRQLPEEGLKFMVYLQKENIIDESGMPKERFSAEFPKEGPSILRIQQVVRGDSAAYFCASSVEGRAYNEQFFGPGTRLTVL.